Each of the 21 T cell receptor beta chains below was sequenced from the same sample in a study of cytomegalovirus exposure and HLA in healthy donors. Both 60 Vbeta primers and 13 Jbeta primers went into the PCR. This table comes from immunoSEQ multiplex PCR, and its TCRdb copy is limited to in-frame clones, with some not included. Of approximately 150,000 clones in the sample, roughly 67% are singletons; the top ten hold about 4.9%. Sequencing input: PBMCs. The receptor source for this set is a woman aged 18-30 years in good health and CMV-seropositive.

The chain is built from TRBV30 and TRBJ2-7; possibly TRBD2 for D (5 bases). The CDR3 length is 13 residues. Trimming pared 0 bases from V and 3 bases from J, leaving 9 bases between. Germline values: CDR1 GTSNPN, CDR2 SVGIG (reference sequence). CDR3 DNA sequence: TGTGCCTGGAGTGTTCTAGCTCGCTACGAGCAGTACTTC. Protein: CAWSVLARYEQYF.

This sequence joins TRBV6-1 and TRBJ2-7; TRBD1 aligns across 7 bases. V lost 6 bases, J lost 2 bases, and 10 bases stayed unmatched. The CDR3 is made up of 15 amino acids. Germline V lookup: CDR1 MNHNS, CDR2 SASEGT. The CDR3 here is CASRVDMTGTYEQYF. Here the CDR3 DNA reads TGTGCCAGCAGGGTCGATATGACAGGGACCTACGAGCAGTACTTC.

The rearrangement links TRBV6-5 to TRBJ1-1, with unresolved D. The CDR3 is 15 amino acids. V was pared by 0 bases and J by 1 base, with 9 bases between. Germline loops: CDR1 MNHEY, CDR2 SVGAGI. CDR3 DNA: TGTGCCAGCAGTTACTCAGGAGGTACGAACACTGAAGCTTTCTTT. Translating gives CASSYSGGTNTEAFF.

CDR3 in DNA: TGTGCCAGCAGCCAAGACTCGGGAACTAGCGGGGGACAAGAGACCCAGTACTTC. It is translated as CASSQDSGTSGGQETQYF. J is TRBJ2-5 and V is TRBV4-2, with TRBD2 matching 11 bases. The V gene's germline CDR1 is LGHNA and CDR2 YNFKEQ. Losses at the gene ends were 0 bases for V and 2 bases for J; bases not matched to a gene: 8. The CDR3 is made up of 18 amino acids.

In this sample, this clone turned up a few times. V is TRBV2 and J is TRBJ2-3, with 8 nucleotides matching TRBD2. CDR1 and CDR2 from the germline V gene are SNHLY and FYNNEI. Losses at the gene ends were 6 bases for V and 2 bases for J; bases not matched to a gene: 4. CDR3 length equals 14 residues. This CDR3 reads CASRAGVNTDTQYF. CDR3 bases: TGTGCCAGCAGAGCGGGGGTGAACACAGATACGCAGTATTTT.

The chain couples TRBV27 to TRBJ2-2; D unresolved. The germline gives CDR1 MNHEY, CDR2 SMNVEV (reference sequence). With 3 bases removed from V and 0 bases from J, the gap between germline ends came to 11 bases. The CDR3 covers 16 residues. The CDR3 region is CASSFPNSTNTGELFF. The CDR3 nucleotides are TGTGCCAGCAGTTTCCCCAACAGCACGAACACCGGGGAGCTGTTTTTT.

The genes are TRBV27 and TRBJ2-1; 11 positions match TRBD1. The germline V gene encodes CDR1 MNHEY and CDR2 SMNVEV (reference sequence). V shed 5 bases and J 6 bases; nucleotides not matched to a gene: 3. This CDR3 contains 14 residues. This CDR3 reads CASSLGQGGNEQFF. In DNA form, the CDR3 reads TGTGCCAGCAGTCTGGGACAGGGGGGCAATGAGCAGTTCTTC.

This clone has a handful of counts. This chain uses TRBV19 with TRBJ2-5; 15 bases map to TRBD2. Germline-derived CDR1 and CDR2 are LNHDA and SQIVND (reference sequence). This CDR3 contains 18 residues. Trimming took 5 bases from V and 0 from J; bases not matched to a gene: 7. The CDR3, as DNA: TGTGCCAGTAGTTTTACCGGGACTAGCGGGGGGCACCAAGAGACCCAGTACTTC. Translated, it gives CASSFTGTSGGHQETQYF.

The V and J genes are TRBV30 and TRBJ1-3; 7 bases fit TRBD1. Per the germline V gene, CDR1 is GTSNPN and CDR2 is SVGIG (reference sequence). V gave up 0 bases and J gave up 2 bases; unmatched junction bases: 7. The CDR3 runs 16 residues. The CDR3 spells CAWSVQGNSPGNTIYF. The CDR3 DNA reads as TGTGCCTGGAGTGTACAGGGGAACTCTCCTGGAAACACCATATATTTT.

CDR3 sequence (DNA): TGTGCCAGCAGCCCCTCGAATCAGGGGACCCAGTACTTC. Translation gives CASSPSNQGTQYF. The rearrangement uses TRBV7-9 and TRBJ2-5, with a weak D call TRBD1 (5 bases). CDR1 and CDR2 (germline): SEHNR, FQNEAQ (reference sequence). Trimming took 5 bases from V and 7 from J, leaving 14 bases between them. The CDR3 extends over 13 amino acids.

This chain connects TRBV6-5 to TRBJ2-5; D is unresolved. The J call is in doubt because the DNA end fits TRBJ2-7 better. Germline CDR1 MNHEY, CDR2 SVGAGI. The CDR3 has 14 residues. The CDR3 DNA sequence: TGTGCCAGCAGTTACTCGAGCGCGTCCTACGAGCAGTACTTC. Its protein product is CASSYSSASYEQYF.

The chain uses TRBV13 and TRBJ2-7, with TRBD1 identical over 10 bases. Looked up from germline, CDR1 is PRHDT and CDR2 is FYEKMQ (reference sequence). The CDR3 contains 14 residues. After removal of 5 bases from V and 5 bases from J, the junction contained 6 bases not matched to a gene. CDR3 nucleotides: TGTGCCAGCAGCGAACCGGGACAGGGGAACGAGCAGTACTTC. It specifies CASSEPGQGNEQYF.

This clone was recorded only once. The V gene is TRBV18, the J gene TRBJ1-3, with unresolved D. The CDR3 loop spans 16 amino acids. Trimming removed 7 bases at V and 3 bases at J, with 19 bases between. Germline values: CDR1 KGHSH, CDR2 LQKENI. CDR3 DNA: TGTGCCAGCTACCCTGGAGGACCTTTTAGTGGAAACACCATATATTTT. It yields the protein CASYPGGPFSGNTIYF. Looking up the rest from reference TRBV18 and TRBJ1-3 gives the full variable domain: NAGVMQNPRHLVRRRGQEARLRCSPMKGHSHVYWYRQLPEEGLKFMVYLQKENIIDESGMPKERFSAEFPKEGPSILRIQQVVRGDSAAYFCASYPGGPFSGNTIYFGEGSWLTVV.

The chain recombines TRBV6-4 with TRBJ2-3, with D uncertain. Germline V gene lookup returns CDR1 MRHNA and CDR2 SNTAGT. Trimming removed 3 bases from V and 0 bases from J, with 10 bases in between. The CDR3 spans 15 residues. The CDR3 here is CASSDRGASTDTQYF. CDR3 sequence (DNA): TGTGCCAGCAGTGATCGCGGTGCTAGCACAGATACGCAGTATTTT.

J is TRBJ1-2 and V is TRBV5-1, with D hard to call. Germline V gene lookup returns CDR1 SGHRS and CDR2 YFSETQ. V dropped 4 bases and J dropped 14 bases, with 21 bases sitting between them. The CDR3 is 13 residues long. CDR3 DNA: TGCGCCAGCAGCCTGAGTCCGTACAGTGGTTTAACCTTC. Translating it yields CASSLSPYSGLTF.

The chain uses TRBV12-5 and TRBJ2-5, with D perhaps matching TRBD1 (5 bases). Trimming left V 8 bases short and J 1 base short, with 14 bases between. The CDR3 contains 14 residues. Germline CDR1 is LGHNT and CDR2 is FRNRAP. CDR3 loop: CASTGVGPQETQYF. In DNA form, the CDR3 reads TGTGCTAGTACTGGGGTGGGGCCCCAAGAGACCCAGTACTTC.

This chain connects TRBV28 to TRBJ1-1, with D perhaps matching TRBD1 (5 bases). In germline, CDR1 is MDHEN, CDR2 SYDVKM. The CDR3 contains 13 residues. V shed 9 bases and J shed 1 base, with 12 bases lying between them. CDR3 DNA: TGTGCCAGTCTCCCAGGGTGGAACACTGAAGCTTTCTTT. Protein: CASLPGWNTEAFF.

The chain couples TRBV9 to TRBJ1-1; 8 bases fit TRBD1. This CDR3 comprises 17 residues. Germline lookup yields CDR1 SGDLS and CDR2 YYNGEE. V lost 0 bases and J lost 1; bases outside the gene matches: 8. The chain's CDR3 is CASSVALPGTGNTEAFF. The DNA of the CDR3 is TGTGCCAGCAGCGTAGCCCTACCCGGGACAGGGAACACTGAAGCTTTCTTT.

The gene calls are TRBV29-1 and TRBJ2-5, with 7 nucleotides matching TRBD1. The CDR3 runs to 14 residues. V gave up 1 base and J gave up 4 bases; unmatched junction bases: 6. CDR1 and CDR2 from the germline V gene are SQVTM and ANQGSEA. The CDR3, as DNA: TGCAGCGTTGAAGGTTACAGGGGCGGAGAGACCCAGTACTTC. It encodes CSVEGYRGGETQYF.

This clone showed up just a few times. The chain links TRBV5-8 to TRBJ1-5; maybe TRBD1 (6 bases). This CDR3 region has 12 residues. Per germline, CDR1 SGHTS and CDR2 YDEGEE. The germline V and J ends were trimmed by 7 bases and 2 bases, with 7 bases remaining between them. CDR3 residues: CASYRGNQPQHF. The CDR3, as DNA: TGTGCCAGCTACAGGGGCAATCAGCCCCAGCATTTT. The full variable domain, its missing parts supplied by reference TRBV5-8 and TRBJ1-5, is EAGVTQSPTHLIKTRGQQATLRCSPISGHTSVYWYQQALGLGLQFLLWYDEGEERNRGNFPPRFSGRQFPNYSSELNVNALELEDSALYLCASYRGNQPQHFGDGTRLSIL.

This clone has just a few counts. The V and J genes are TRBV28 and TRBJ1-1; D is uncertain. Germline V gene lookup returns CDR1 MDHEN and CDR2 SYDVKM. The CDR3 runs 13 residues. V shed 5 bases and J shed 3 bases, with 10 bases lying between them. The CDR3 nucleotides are TGTGCCAGCAGTAACAGTGCCGACACTGAAGCTTTCTTT. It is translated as CASSNSADTEAFF. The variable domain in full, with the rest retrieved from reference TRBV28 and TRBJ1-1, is DVKVTQSSRYLVKRTGEKVFLECVQDMDHENMFWYRQDPGLGLRLIYFSYDVKMKEKGDIPEGYSVSREKKERFSLILESASTNQTSMYLCASSNSADTEAFFGQGTRLTVV.